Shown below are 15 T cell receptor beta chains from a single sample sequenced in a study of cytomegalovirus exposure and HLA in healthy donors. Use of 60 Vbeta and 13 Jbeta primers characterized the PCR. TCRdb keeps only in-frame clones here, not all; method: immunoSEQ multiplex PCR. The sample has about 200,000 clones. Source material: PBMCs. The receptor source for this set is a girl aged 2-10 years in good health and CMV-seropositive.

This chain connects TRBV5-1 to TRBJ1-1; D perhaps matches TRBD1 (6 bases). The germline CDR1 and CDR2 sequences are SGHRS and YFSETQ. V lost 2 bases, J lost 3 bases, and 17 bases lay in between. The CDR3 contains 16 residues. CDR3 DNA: TGCGCCAGCAGCTTATACCAGGGGAGGGAGGACACTGAAGCTTTCTTT. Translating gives CASSLYQGREDTEAFF.

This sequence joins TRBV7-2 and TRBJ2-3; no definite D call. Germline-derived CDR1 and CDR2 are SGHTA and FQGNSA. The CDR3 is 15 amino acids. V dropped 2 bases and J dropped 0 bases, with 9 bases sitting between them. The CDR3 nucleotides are TGTGCCAGCAGCTTATCTGGCGGAAGCACAGATACGCAGTATTTT. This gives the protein CASSLSGGSTDTQYF.

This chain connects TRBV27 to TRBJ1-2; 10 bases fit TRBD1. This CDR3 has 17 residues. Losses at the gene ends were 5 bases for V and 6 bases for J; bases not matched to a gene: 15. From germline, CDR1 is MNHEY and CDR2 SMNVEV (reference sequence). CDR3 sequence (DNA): TGTGCCAGCAGTACCTTGACAGGGGGCCTTACTCGGAATGGCTACACCTTC. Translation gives CASSTLTGGLTRNGYTF.

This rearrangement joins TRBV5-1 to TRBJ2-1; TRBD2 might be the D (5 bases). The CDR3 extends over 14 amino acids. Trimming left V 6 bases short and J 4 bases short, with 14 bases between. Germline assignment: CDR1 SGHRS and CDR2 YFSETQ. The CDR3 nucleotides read TGCGCCAGCACCATGGGGAGCAGGTACAATGAGCAGTTCTTC. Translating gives CASTMGSRYNEQFF.

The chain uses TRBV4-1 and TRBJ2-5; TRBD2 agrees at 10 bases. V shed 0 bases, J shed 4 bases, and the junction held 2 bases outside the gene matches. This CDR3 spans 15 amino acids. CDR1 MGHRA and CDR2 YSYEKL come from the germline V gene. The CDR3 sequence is CASSQETSGRETQYF. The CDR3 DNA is TGCGCCAGCAGCCAAGAGACTAGCGGGCGAGAGACCCAGTACTTC.

As DNA, the CDR3 is TGCGCCAGCAGCTTGGCGACAGGGAGCTCCTACGAGCAGTACTTC. It is translated as CASSLATGSSYEQYF. This chain joins TRBV5-1 and TRBJ2-7; 7 bases agree with TRBD1. The ends lost 0 bases at V and 0 bases at J; junction bases unmatched: 3. Germline V gene data show CDR1 as SGHRS and CDR2 as YFSETQ. The CDR3 is 15 amino acids. The entire variable domain, with the rest obtained from reference TRBV5-1 and TRBJ2-7, is as follows: KAGVTQTPRYLIKTRGQQVTLSCSPISGHRSVSWYQQTPGQGLQFLFEYFSETQRNKGNFPGRFSGRQFSNSRSEMNVSTLELGDSALYLCASSLATGSSYEQYFGPGTRLTVT.

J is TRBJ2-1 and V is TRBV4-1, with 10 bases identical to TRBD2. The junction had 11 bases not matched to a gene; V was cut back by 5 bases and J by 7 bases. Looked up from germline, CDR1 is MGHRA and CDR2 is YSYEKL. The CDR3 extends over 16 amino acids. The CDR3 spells CASSSLTSGPWNEQFF. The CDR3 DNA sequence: TGCGCCAGCAGCTCCTTGACTAGCGGGCCCTGGAATGAGCAGTTCTTC.

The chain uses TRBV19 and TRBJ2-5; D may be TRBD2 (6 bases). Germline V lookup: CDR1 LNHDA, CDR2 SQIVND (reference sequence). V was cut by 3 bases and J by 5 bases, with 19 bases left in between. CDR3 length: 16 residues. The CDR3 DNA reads TGTGCCAGTAGTATCGTACTTGGAGGGAAACGGGAGACCCAGTACTTC. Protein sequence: CASSIVLGGKRETQYF.

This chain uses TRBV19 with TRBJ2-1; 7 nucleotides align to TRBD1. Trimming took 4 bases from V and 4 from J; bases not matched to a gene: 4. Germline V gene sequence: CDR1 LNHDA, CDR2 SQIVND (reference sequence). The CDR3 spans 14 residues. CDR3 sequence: CASSTSGQYNEQFF. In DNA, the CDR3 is TGTGCCAGTAGTACCTCGGGACAGTACAATGAGCAGTTCTTC.

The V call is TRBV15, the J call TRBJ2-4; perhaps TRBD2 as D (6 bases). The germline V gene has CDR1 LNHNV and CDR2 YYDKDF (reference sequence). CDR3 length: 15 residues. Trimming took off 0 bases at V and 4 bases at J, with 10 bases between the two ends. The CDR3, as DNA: TGTGCCACCAGCAGAGATCTGGGGACTAAAAACATTCAGTACTTC. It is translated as CATSRDLGTKNIQYF. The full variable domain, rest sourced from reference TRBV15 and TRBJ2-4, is DAMVIQNPRYQVTQFGKPVTLSCSQTLNHNVMYWYQQKSSQAPKLLFHYYDKDFNNEADTPDNFQSRRPNTSFCFLDIRSPGLGDTAMYLCATSRDLGTKNIQYFGAGTRLSVL.

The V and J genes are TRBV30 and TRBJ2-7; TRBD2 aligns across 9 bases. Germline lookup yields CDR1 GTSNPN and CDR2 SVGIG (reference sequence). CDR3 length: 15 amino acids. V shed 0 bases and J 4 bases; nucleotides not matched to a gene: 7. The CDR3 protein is CAWSVRNSGRYEQYF. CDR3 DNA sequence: TGTGCCTGGAGTGTACGGAATAGCGGGAGATACGAGCAGTACTTC.

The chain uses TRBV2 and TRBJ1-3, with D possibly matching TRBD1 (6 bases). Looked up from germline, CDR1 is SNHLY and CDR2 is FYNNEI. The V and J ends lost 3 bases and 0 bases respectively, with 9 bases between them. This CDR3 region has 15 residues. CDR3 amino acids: CASSEWTDSGNTIYF. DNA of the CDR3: TGTGCCAGCAGTGAGTGGACAGACTCTGGAAACACCATATATTTT.

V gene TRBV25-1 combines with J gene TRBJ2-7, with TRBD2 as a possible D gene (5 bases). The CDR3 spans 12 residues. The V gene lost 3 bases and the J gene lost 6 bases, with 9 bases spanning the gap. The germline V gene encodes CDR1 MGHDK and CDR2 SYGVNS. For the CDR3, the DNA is TGTGCCAGCAGTGACCTCCGGGGCGAGCAGTACTTC. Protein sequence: CASSDLRGEQYF.

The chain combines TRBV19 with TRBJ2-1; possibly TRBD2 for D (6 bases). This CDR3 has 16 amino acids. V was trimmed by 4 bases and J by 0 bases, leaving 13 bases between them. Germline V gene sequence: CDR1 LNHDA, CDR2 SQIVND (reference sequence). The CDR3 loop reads CASSTGTASSYNEQFF. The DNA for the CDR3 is TGTGCCAGTAGTACGGGGACTGCCAGCTCCTACAATGAGCAGTTCTTC.

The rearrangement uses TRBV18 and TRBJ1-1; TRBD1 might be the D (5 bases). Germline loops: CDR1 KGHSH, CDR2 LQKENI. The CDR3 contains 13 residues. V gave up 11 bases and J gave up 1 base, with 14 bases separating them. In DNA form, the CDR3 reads TGTGCCGGAAAGTGGGGCGAGAACACTGAAGCTTTCTTT. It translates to CAGKWGENTEAFF.